Listed below are T cell receptor beta chains from one sample, sequenced in a study of shared clonotypes between healthy human individuals. Assay: immunoSEQ multiplex PCR; the TCRdb copy retains only in-frame clones and omits some. The data contain around 700,000 clones, approximately 75% of them seen just once; the ten biggest clones take up 1.8%. The sequenced sample consisted of memory CD4+ T cells sorted from blood. The origin of the receptors is a woman under 40 in good health. Each CDR3 is given with its conserved first and last residue. The D gene is left open where the match is weak. Size values are once, few and many counts, or a class for expanded clones, and some rows have none.

clone_size	d_call	v_call	j_call	cdr3_length	cdr3_aa	cdr3_nt
NA	NA	TRBV7-2	TRBJ2-3	12	CASSLYPDTQYF	TGTGCCAGCAGCTTATATCCAGATACGCAGTATTTT
few	NA	TRBV29-1	TRBJ2-3	14	CSVALSGLTDTQYF	TGCAGCGTTGCCTTGAGCGGCCTCACAGATACGCAGTATTTT
NA	NA	TRBV7-9	TRBJ1-4	15	CASSLPVREGEKLFF	TGTGCCAGCAGCTTACCTGTCAGGGAGGGAGAAAAACTGTTTTTT
NA	TRBD1	TRBV5-1	TRBJ1-1	16	CASSPTPTDRGSEAFF	TGCGCCAGCAGCCCCACCCCGACAGACAGGGGTTCCGAAGCTTTCTTT
NA	NA	TRBV30	TRBJ1-6	13	CAGEVVANSPLHF	TGTGCCGGGGAGGTGGTGGCAAATTCACCCCTCCACTTT
once	NA	TRBV28	TRBJ1-2	15	CASSLTHPGQVPGTF	TGTGCCAGCAGTTTAACCCATCCGGGACAAGTCCCAGGGACCTTC
NA	NA	TRBV28	TRBJ2-7	18	CASSLNRVGNPRPYEQYF	TGTGCCAGCAGTTTAAACCGGGTCGGGAACCCCCGACCCTACGAGCAGTACTTC
NA	TRBD1	TRBV2	TRBJ2-3	14	CASSGGTGEDTQYF	TGTGCCAGCAGTGGAGGGACAGGGGAAGATACGCAGTATTTT
NA	TRBD2	TRBV19	TRBJ2-7	15	CASGRLAGDTYEQYF	TGTGCCAGTGGGAGGCTAGCGGGAGACACCTACGAGCAGTACTTC
NA	NA	TRBV5-1	TRBJ2-3	16	CASSLLGLLIADTQYF	TGCGCCAGCAGCTTGCTCGGACTATTAATTGCAGATACGCAGTATTTT